This TCR beta chain stems from a study of blood T cell repertoires in COVID-19. Study summary: The cDNA or gDNA used as material had been derived from T cells, B-cell-depleted T cells, or PBMCs.

The study drew participants aged about 18 to 89 years from 20 to 30 US areas. V was pared by 9 bases and J by 0 bases, with 7 bases of the junction left unmatched. Per germline, CDR1 SGHRS and CDR2 YFSETQ. The CDR3 extends over 15 amino acids. Profiling relied on immunoSEQ multiplex PCR, and the TCRdb table lists in-frame clones only, not all of them. Seen here are more than 200,000 clones, approximately 80% observed once, and the top ten hold 3.5% to 4.5%. V usage is TRBV5-1 and J usage is TRBJ2-2, with 8 bases fitting TRBD2. Sequencing used PBMCs or T cells enriched from blood (not recorded which). The origin of this receptor is a man between 25 and 39 years old with acute COVID-19. The CDR3 is CATSPGGANTGELFF. For the CDR3, the DNA is TGCGCCACCTCCCCCGGGGGGGCGAACACCGGGGAGCTGTTTTTT.